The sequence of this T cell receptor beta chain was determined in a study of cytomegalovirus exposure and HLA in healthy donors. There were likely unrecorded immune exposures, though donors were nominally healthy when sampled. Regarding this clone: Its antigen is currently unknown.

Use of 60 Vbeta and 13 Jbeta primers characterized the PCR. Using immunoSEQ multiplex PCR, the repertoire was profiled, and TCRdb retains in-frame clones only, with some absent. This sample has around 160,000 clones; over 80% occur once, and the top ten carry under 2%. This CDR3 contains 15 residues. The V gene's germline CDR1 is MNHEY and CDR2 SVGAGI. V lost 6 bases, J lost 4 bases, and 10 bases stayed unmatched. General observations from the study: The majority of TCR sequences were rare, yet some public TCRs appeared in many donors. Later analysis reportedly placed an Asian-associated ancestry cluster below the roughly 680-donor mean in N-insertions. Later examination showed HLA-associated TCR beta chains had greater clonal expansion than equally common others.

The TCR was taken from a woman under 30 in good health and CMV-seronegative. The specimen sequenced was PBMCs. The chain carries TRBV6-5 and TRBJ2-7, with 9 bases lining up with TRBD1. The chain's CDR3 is CASSRPGQGLYEQYF. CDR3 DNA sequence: TGTGCCAGCAGCCGCCCGGGACAGGGACTTTACGAGCAGTACTTC.